What follows are 29 T cell receptor beta chains derived from one specimen sequenced in a study of Graves' ophthalmopathy and Graves' hyperthyroidism (dated by TCRdb to 2016 to 2019). Sequencing instrument: Illumina HiSeq 2000. For repertoire sequencing, TCR beta CDR3 regions were amplified from RNA transcripts. HTBI primers and the Qiagen OneStep RT-PCR kit were used in a first-round RT-PCR, which was followed by a second-round multiplex PCR, size selection and purification. TCRdb reanalyzed the raw reads on its own, using fastp at Q25 for trimming and MiXCR for clone calling, and kept in-frame beta chains. CDR3 protein sequences are deduplicated, and each keeps its most common genes and DNA. This sample lists 900,000 to 1,200,000 distinct CDR3 sequences; about 40% were detected once. The top ten clonotypes cover approximately 10% of the sample. The sample was peripheral blood or thyroid tissue (not recorded which). These receptors all stem from an adult man with Graves' hyperthyroidism.

The sample holds many counts of this clonotype. This chain links TRBV20-1 with TRBJ2-7, with 10 bases fitting TRBD2. The J segment lost 2 bases and the V segment lost 4 bases, leaving 8 bases of the junction unmatched. The germline V gene has CDR1 DFQATT and CDR2 SNEGSKA (reference sequence). This CDR3 region has 15 residues. The CDR3 region is CSANLAGGMTYEQYF. Written as DNA, the CDR3 is TGCAGTGCTAACTTAGCGGGGGGTATGACCTACGAGCAGTACTTC.

CDR3 nucleotide sequence: TGTGCCAGCAGTCATCCTCGACAGGAGGCCTATGGCTACACCTTC. Protein product: CASSHPRQEAYGYTF. The chain joins TRBV12-3 or TRBV12-4 to TRBJ1-2; D might be TRBD1 (6 bases). This CDR3 is 15 amino acids long. Trimming cost V 5 bases and J 4 bases, with 17 bases left between them.

This clonotype was seen many times. This rearrangement joins TRBV4-3 to TRBJ2-7, with 8 nucleotides matching TRBD2. The germline V gene has CDR1 LGHNA and CDR2 YSLEER. With V trimmed by 5 bases and J by 4 bases, 7 bases remained unmatched. CDR3 length equals 14 residues. The CDR3 loop reads CASSYRTSWYEQYF. In nucleotides, the CDR3 is TGCGCCAGCAGCTATCGGACTAGCTGGTACGAGCAGTACTTC.

This chain connects TRBV3-1 to TRBJ1-6; 8 bases match TRBD1. The J segment lost 10 bases and the V segment lost 6 bases, leaving 14 bases of the junction unmatched. From germline, CDR1 is LGHDT and CDR2 YNNKEL (reference sequence). This CDR3 has 16 residues. The DNA of the CDR3 is TGTGCCAGCAGACGGGCCATGGACAGGGTGAACTCACCCCTCCACTTT. This sequence encodes CASRRAMDRVNSPLHF.

This clonotype was recorded many times. CDR3 sequence reads: CASSAHGQGALGYTF. DNA for the CDR3: TGTGCCAGCAGTGCACACGGACAGGGGGCGCTTGGCTACACCTTC. The J gene is TRBJ1-2, the V gene TRBV2, with 11 bases that match TRBD1. The ends lost 4 bases at V and 7 bases at J; junction bases unmatched: 8. This CDR3 region has 15 residues. Germline V gene lookup returns CDR1 SNHLY and CDR2 FYNNEI.

The chain recombines TRBV10-2 with TRBJ1-1; 9 bases line up with TRBD1. Germline assignment: CDR1 WSHSY and CDR2 SAAADI. The ends lost 10 bases at V and 5 bases at J; junction bases unmatched: 11. The CDR3 is 14 amino acids. The DNA for the CDR3 is TGCGCCATCAGGGACAGGGCCAGAGCGACTGAAGCTTTCTTT. This encodes CAIRDRARATEAFF.

The sample holds many counts of this clonotype. This chain links TRBV20-1 with TRBJ1-3; D not resolved. Germline V gene lookup returns CDR1 DFQATT and CDR2 SNEGSKA (reference sequence). V was clipped by 3 bases and J by 0 bases, with 12 bases between them. The CDR3 is made up of 15 amino acids. CDR3 in amino acids: CSARDRRISGNTIYF. CDR3 nucleotides: TGCAGTGCTAGGGACCGCCGGATCTCTGGAAACACCATATATTTT.

This clonotype was counted many times. The junction does not match germline at one end; this may be a read error. This chain links TRBV7-2 with TRBJ2-7; 9 positions agree with TRBD1. Germline V gives CDR1 SGHTA, CDR2 FQGNSA. The CDR3 runs to 15 residues. The CDR3 DNA reads as TGCGCCAGCAGCTTGGGCCCGGGACAGGGCTACGAGCAGTACTTC. This gives the protein CASSLGPGQGYEQYF.

This clonotype was detected a few times. The J gene is TRBJ2-7, the V gene TRBV4-1; 14 bases match TRBD2. Germline V lookup: CDR1 MGHRA, CDR2 YSYEKL. The CDR3 is 18 residues long. V shed 5 bases, J shed 4 bases, and the junction held 13 bases outside the gene matches. The CDR3 is CASSVSGTSGRIVYEQYF. CDR3 nucleotide sequence: TGCGCCAGCAGCGTCTCCGGGACTAGCGGGAGAATCGTGTACGAGCAGTACTTC.

The chain recombines TRBV29-1 with TRBJ2-1; 10 bases map to TRBD2. V lost 3 bases and J lost 4; bases outside the gene matches: 6. This CDR3 region has 15 residues. In germline, CDR1 is SQVTM, CDR2 ANQGSEA. The CDR3 sequence: CSVETSGRLYNEQFF. CDR3 sequence (DNA): TGCAGCGTTGAGACTAGCGGGCGTTTATACAATGAGCAGTTCTTC.

The chain joins TRBV12-3 or TRBV12-4 to TRBJ1-1; possibly TRBD1 for D (6 bases). Between the trimmed V and J ends, which lost 5 bases and 6 bases, there was a span of 19 bases. The CDR3 is 15 residues long. CDR3 sequence: CASSPSQGWGSEAFF. The CDR3 DNA sequence: TGTGCCAGCAGTCCCTCCCAGGGGTGGGGCTCTGAAGCTTTCTTT.

The chain carries TRBV19 and TRBJ2-1, with a possible D match to TRBD2 (6 bases). Germline values: CDR1 LNHDA, CDR2 SQIVND (reference sequence). V was pared by 7 bases and J by 6 bases, with 10 bases between. CDR3 size: 12 residues. CDR3 protein: CASKQTSNEQFF. The CDR3 bases are TGTGCCAGTAAGCAGACTAGCAATGAGCAGTTCTTC.

The J gene is TRBJ2-7, the V gene TRBV19, with D perhaps matching TRBD1 (6 bases). The V and J ends lost 3 bases and 0 bases respectively, with 12 bases between them. This CDR3 comprises 15 residues. Germline-derived CDR1 and CDR2 are LNHDA and SQIVND (reference sequence). CDR3 bases: TGTGCCAGTAGTATGTATCCGGACAGCTCCTACGAGCAGTACTTC. Translation gives CASSMYPDSSYEQYF.

This clonotype was recorded at least ten times. The V gene is TRBV5-6, the J gene TRBJ2-5, with a tentative D call TRBD2 (5 bases). Looked up from germline, CDR1 is SGHDT and CDR2 is YYEEEE. This CDR3 is 17 amino acids long. V was shortened by 0 bases and J by 1 base, with 16 bases between the two germline ends. The CDR3 sequence is CASSLARVGSSQETQYF. For the CDR3, the DNA is TGTGCCAGCAGCTTGGCGCGGGTGGGATCTTCCCAAGAGACCCAGTACTTC.

V is TRBV7-2 and J is TRBJ1-3, with a possible D match to TRBD1 (6 bases). The CDR3 runs to 13 residues. The V gene's germline CDR1 is SGHTA and CDR2 FQGNSA. V lost 6 bases to trimming and J lost 7 bases, with 13 bases between them. CDR3 bases: TGTGCCAGCAGTGGTTCAGGGGTGAACACCATATATTTT. It specifies CASSGSGVNTIYF. Full variable domain (rest looked up from reference TRBV7-2 and TRBJ1-3): GAGVSQSPSNKVTEKGKDVELRCDPISGHTALYWYRQSLGQGLEFLIYFQGNSAPDKSGLPSDRFSAERTGGSVSTLTIQRTQQEDSAVYLCASSGSGVNTIYFGEGSWLTVV.

The chain uses TRBV29-1 and TRBJ1-2; D perhaps matches TRBD1 (5 bases). V lost 4 bases and J 7 bases, leaving 16 bases between the germline ends. The CDR3 runs 13 residues. From germline, CDR1 is SQVTM and CDR2 ANQGSEA. The DNA of the CDR3 is TGCAGCGTTGCCGGGGTGGGGACGGGTGGCTACACCTTC. Its protein product is CSVAGVGTGGYTF.

The rearrangement links TRBV7-2 to TRBJ2-5; D is possibly TRBD1 or TRBD2 (6 bases each). The CDR3 is made up of 15 amino acids. Trimming removed 5 bases from V and 5 bases from J, with 18 bases in between. Germline-derived CDR1 and CDR2 are SGHTA and FQGNSA. This CDR3 reads CASSQGGRGGETQYF. The CDR3, as DNA: TGTGCCAGCAGCCAGGGTGGCAGGGGAGGCGAGACCCAGTACTTC.

This clonotype showed up just a few times. The V call is TRBV6-2 or TRBV6-3, the J call TRBJ1-5; 7 bases map to TRBD1. J was trimmed by 6 bases and V by 8 bases; bases with no gene match: 10. The CDR3 length is 14 residues. Germline loops: CDR1 MNHEY, CDR2 SVGEGT. The CDR3 spells CASSSQGVAQPQHF. CDR3 bases: TGTGCCAGCTCAAGTCAGGGGGTGGCTCAGCCCCAGCATTTT.

This clonotype was recorded at least ten times. This sequence joins TRBV29-1 and TRBJ2-7; TRBD1 is a possible D gene (6 bases). CDR1 SQVTM and CDR2 ANQGSEA come from the germline V gene. This CDR3 has 15 residues. Trimming cost V 6 bases and J 1 base, with 19 bases left between them. The chain's CDR3 is CSVNSGTLPSYEQYF. DNA for the CDR3: TGCAGCGTGAACTCCGGGACACTTCCTTCCTACGAGCAGTACTTC.

The gene calls are TRBV5-1 and TRBJ1-1, with 7 bases fitting TRBD1. CDR1 is SGHRS and CDR2 is YFSETQ in the germline V gene. This CDR3 is 19 amino acids long. The J segment lost 1 base and the V segment lost 0 bases, leaving 15 bases of the junction unmatched. CDR3 DNA sequence: TGCGCCAGCAGCTTGGGCGGAACAGCCCAGGGGGTTAAGAACACTGAAGCTTTCTTT. Translating it yields CASSLGGTAQGVKNTEAFF. The full variable domain, with the rest looked up from reference TRBV5-1 and TRBJ1-1, is KAGVTQTPRYLIKTRGQQVTLSCSPISGHRSVSWYQQTPGQGLQFLFEYFSETQRNKGNFPGRFSGRQFSNSRSEMNVSTLELGDSALYLCASSLGGTAQGVKNTEAFFGQGTRLTVV.

This chain links TRBV7-9 with TRBJ1-1; D is unresolved. The germline CDR1 and CDR2 sequences are SEHNR and FQNEAQ (reference sequence). With 5 bases removed from V and 6 bases from J, the gap between germline ends came to 19 bases. The CDR3 sequence is 15 residues long. The CDR3 DNA is TGTGCCAGCAGCCCCAAGAGGAGGGTGCAGGCTGAAGCTTTCTTT. Its protein product is CASSPKRRVQAEAFF. The whole variable domain, filled in from reference TRBV7-9 and TRBJ1-1, reads DTGVSQNPRHKITKRGQNVTFRCDPISEHNRLYWYRQTLGQGPEFLTYFQNEAQLEKSRLLSDRFSAERPKGSFSTLEIQRTEQGDSAMYLCASSPKRRVQAEAFFGQGTRLTVV.

Comments on this clonotype: This may be a read error, as it is one base from a much larger clone. J is TRBJ2-2 and V is TRBV10-3, with 11 positions matching TRBD2. The CDR3 covers 14 residues. Germline V gives CDR1 ENHRY, CDR2 SYGVKD. The CDR3 sequence: CAILAGGRTGELLF. The CDR3 bases are TGTGCCATCCTAGCGGGGGGACGTACCGGGGAGCTGCTTTTT.

The CDR3 nucleotides are TGTGCCAGCAGCGTAGCGGGGGCGGGGAAGTCTGAAGCTTTCTTT. Translated, it gives CASSVAGAGKSEAFF. The chain combines TRBV9 with TRBJ1-1, with D possibly TRBD1 on 6 matching bases. Germline CDR1 is SGDLS and CDR2 is YYNGEE. The CDR3 consists of 15 residues. The V end lost 0 bases, the J end lost 6 bases, and 15 bases lay between the germline ends.

This clonotype was picked up a small number of times. The DNA of the CDR3 is TGCAGCCGATCGGACAGGCGGGCCAACGTCCTGACTTTCTTT. Its protein is CSRSDRRANVLTFF. The chain combines TRBV29-1 with TRBJ1-1; TRBD1 agrees at 7 bases. The trim removed 8 bases at V and 12 bases at J, leaving 21 bases unmatched. The CDR3 contains 14 residues. Per germline, CDR1 SQVTM and CDR2 ANQGSEA.

This clonotype appeared many times. The chain recombines TRBV11-2 with TRBJ2-7; 7 bases agree with TRBD1. The V gene end was trimmed by 5 bases and the J gene end by 4 bases; junction bases not matched to a gene: 17. The CDR3 consists of 17 residues. CDR1 and CDR2 from the germline V gene are SGHAT and FQNNGV. CDR3 coding DNA: TGTGCCAGCAGCCGAGAGGGACAGACAGAGAGGGGTTACGAGCAGTACTTC. It specifies CASSREGQTERGYEQYF.

The CDR3, as DNA: TGTGCCAGCAGCCGCCTCGGCGGGGCGAACACCGGGGAGCTGTTTTTT. It yields the protein CASSRLGGANTGELFF. The chain is built from TRBV14 and TRBJ2-2; D may be TRBD2 (6 bases). Germline V CDR1 and CDR2: SGHDN, FVKESK. V lost 4 bases, J lost 0 bases, and 12 bases lay in between. The length of the CDR3 is 16 residues.

The chain joins TRBV12-3 or TRBV12-4 to TRBJ1-5, with D maybe TRBD1 (5 bases). The CDR3 is made up of 18 amino acids. Trimming took off 4 bases at V and 2 bases at J, with 21 bases between the two ends. CDR3 amino acids: CASSSLLSGGNGNQPQHF. In DNA form, the CDR3 reads TGTGCCAGCAGTTCACTCCTTTCGGGGGGAAATGGCAATCAGCCCCAGCATTTT.

Turning to this clonotype: This may arise from a read error, as a much more abundant clone is one base away. This chain connects TRBV12-3 or TRBV12-4 to TRBJ1-5; no clear D gene. The CDR3 contains 14 residues. The CDR3 DNA reads as TGTGCCATCAGTTACCCCCCCGGGAGCAATCCCCAGCATTTT. Translation gives CAISYPPGSNPQHF.

This clonotype has more than one count but fewer than ten. V and J are TRBV4-1 and TRBJ2-7, with D possibly being TRBD2 (5 bases). CDR1 MGHRA and CDR2 YSYEKL come from the germline V gene. V lost 4 bases, J lost 4 bases, and 20 bases lay in between. The CDR3 is made up of 16 amino acids. CDR3 in DNA: TGCGCCAGCAGCCGGTTGGGCGGGCTTGGGTGGTACGAGCAGTACTTC. Translation gives CASSRLGGLGWYEQYF.